This T cell receptor beta chain was profiled in a study of blood T cells in healthy people across ages. Study details: About one barcoded beta molecule per two T cells was the capture yield of template switching.

V trimming: 6 bases; J trimming: 6 bases; junction bases outside the gene matches: 13. The CDR3 consists of 16 residues. Donation came from healthy Caucasian individuals in Russia who were aged roughly 6 to 95. Extraction yielded at least 5 micrograms of total RNA per sample. A sample-barcoded 5' primer and a J-beta primer mix were used in a second PCR of roughly 6 to 11 cycles. Each CDR3 protein gets one entry after TCRdb re-called the 5' RACE reads with MiXCR. The table has 1.5 million to 2 million distinct CDR3 sequences, 28% seen once; the top ten hold more than 6%. The TCR originated in a woman in her thirties in good health. The sequenced sample was blood. The chain has TRBV12-3 or TRBV12-4 and TRBJ2-3; 9 positions agree with TRBD2. The CDR3 nucleotides are TGTGCCAGCAGCGGACGCGGGACTAGCTGGCTCGATACGCAGTATTTT. This gives the protein CASSGRGTSWLDTQYF.